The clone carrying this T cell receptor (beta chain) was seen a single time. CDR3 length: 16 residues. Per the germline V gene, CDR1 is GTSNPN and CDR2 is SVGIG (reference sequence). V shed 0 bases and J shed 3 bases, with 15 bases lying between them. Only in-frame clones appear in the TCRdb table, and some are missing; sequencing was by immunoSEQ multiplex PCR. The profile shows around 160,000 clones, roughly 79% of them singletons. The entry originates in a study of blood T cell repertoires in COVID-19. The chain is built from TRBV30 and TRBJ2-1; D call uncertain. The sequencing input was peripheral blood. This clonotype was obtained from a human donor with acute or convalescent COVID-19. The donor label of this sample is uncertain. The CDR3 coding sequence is TGTGCCTGGAGTGTAATAGGCAGCGCCTACTACAATGAGCAGTTCTTC. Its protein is CAWSVIGSAYYNEQFF.